The 15 T cell receptor beta chains listed next were all sequenced from one sample in a study of blood T cell repertoires in COVID-19. Using immunoSEQ multiplex PCR, the repertoire was profiled, and TCRdb retains in-frame clones only, with some absent. The sample yields a few hundred thousand clones, about nine tenths seen once. The sample consisted of PBMCs or T cells enriched from blood (not recorded which). Source of these receptors: a woman aged 30 to 39 who had been exposed to COVID-19.

CDR3 in DNA: TGTGCCAGCAGCTTAGGCCAGGGAACCGGGGAGCTGTTTTTT. This translates into CASSLGQGTGELFF. This chain links TRBV13 with TRBJ2-2, with a possible D match to TRBD1 (5 bases). The CDR3 is 14 residues long. Germline-derived CDR1 and CDR2 are PRHDT and FYEKMQ (reference sequence). Trimming took 0 bases from V and 5 from J, leaving 7 bases between them.

This chain joins TRBV2 and TRBJ1-1; a weak D match, TRBD1 (5 bases). Trimming left V 3 bases short and J 7 bases short, with 12 bases between. Per the germline V gene, CDR1 is SNHLY and CDR2 is FYNNEI. CDR3 length equals 13 residues. The DNA for the CDR3 is TGTGCCAGCAGTGATAGGGGTGATGATGAAGCTTTCTTT. Translation: CASSDRGDDEAFF. The full variable domain, in which reference TRBV2 and TRBJ1-1 provide the parts outside the CDR3, is EPEVTQTPSHQVTQMGQEVILRCVPISNHLYFYWYRQILGQKVEFLVSFYNNEISEKSEIFDDQFSVERPDGSNFTLKIRSTKLEDSAMYFCASSDRGDDEAFFGQGTRLTVV.

The chain has TRBV28 and TRBJ1-1, with a weak D call TRBD1 (5 bases). Germline V gene lookup returns CDR1 MDHEN and CDR2 SYDVKM. This CDR3 has 14 residues. The ends were cut back, 5 bases at V and 2 bases at J, with 12 bases in the middle. CDR3 DNA: TGTGCCAGCAGTCAGACAGCTATAAACACTGAAGCTTTCTTT. Protein: CASSQTAINTEAFF.

The chain couples TRBV15 to TRBJ1-6; possible D gene TRBD1, 5 bases. Germline values: CDR1 LNHNV, CDR2 YYDKDF (reference sequence). Trimming left V 5 bases short and J 0 bases short, with 14 bases between. The CDR3 is 17 amino acids. As DNA, the CDR3 is TGTGCCACCAGCGACGGGTTGGGGCGCTCCTATAATTCACCCCTCCACTTT. Its protein product is CATSDGLGRSYNSPLHF.

J is TRBJ1-5 and V is TRBV7-6; perhaps TRBD1 as D (6 bases). Between the trimmed V and J ends, which lost 5 bases and 0 bases, there was a span of 14 bases. Germline CDR1 and CDR2: SGHVS and FNYEAQ. The CDR3 sequence is 16 residues long. The CDR3 is CASSPGSTGSNQPQHF. CDR3 nucleotide sequence: TGTGCCAGCAGCCCAGGGTCGACAGGTAGCAATCAGCCCCAGCATTTT.

The chain combines TRBV29-1 with TRBJ1-1; TRBD1 matches at 8 bases. V was clipped by 7 bases and J by 1 base; unmatched bases: 5. CDR3 length: 13 residues. Germline CDR1 and CDR2: SQVTM and ANQGSEA. Here the CDR3 reads CSAKGQGNTEAFF. The CDR3, as DNA: TGCAGCGCCAAAGGACAGGGGAACACTGAAGCTTTCTTT.

The CDR3 is CASSYSGGFSQKLFF. The CDR3, as DNA: TGTGCCAGCAGTTACTCGGGAGGGTTTTCGCAAAAACTGTTTTTT. J is TRBJ1-4 and V is TRBV6-5; the D is unclear. Trimming cost V 0 bases and J 9 bases, with 14 bases left between them. The CDR3 contains 15 residues. Germline CDR1 MNHEY, CDR2 SVGAGI.

In its sample, this clone was seen once. The gene calls are TRBV7-2 and TRBJ1-5; no clear D gene. The length of the CDR3 is 16 residues. Looked up from germline, CDR1 is SGHTA and CDR2 is FQGNSA. V was clipped by 5 bases and J by 1 base, with 15 bases between them. DNA for the CDR3: TGTGCCAGCAGCCCCGGTTGGAGGATGAGCAATCAGCCCCAGCATTTT. Translation: CASSPGWRMSNQPQHF.

This chain uses TRBV30 with TRBJ2-1; no clear D. This CDR3 has 10 amino acids. Germline CDR1 is GTSNPN and CDR2 is SVGIG (reference sequence). With 1 base removed from V and 9 bases from J, the gap between germline ends came to 4 bases. DNA for the CDR3: TGTGCCTGGAGTGCGGGTGAGCAGTTCTTC. Its protein is CAWSAGEQFF. The whole variable domain, filled in from reference TRBV30 and TRBJ2-1, reads SQTIHQWPATLVQPVGSPLSLECTVEGTSNPNLYWYRQAAGRGLQLLFYSVGIGQISSEVPQNLSASRPQDRQFILSSKKLLLSDSGFYLCAWSAGEQFFGPGTRLTVL.

The chain joins TRBV19 to TRBJ2-3; 11 positions match TRBD2. Germline CDR1 reads LNHDA; CDR2 reads SQIVND (reference sequence). The CDR3 length is 16 residues. After removal of 3 bases from V and 2 bases from J, the junction contained 4 bases not matched to a gene. CDR3 DNA sequence: TGTGCCAGTAGTATTATACTAGCGGGAGTCACAGATACGCAGTATTTT. It specifies CASSIILAGVTDTQYF.

V is TRBV9 and J is TRBJ1-1, with 7 bases aligning to TRBD1. Germline CDR1 and CDR2: SGDLS and YYNGEE. The trim removed 0 bases at V and 6 bases at J, leaving 8 bases unmatched. CDR3 length: 15 residues. CDR3 nucleotide sequence: TGTGCCAGCAGCGTAGCTACCGCAGGGGGTGCTGAAGCTTTCTTT. This translates into CASSVATAGGAEAFF. The full variable domain, its missing parts supplied by reference TRBV9 and TRBJ1-1, is DSGVTQTPKHLITATGQRVTLRCSPRSGDLSVYWYQQSLDQGLQFLIQYYNGEERAKGNILERFSAQQFPDLHSELNLSSLELGDSALYFCASSVATAGGAEAFFGQGTRLTVV.

This clone occurred once. The chain joins TRBV19 to TRBJ1-4; 8 bases fit TRBD1. Losses at the gene ends were 6 bases for V and 3 bases for J; bases not matched to a gene: 6. In germline, CDR1 is LNHDA, CDR2 SQIVND (reference sequence). The length of the CDR3 is 15 residues. DNA of the CDR3: TGTGCCAGTAGGGACAGGGTTGCAGCTAATGAAAAACTGTTTTTT. It encodes CASRDRVAANEKLFF.

The CDR3 is CASSSTGTGLDGYTF. The DNA of the CDR3 is TGTGCCAGCAGTTCAACCGGGACAGGGTTGGACGGCTACACCTTC. The chain links TRBV27 to TRBJ1-2; 9 bases agree with TRBD1. The germline CDR1 and CDR2 sequences are MNHEY and SMNVEV (reference sequence). The length of the CDR3 is 15 residues. The V gene end was trimmed by 4 bases and the J gene end by 8 bases; junction bases not matched to a gene: 11.

This rearrangement joins TRBV11-2 to TRBJ2-7; 7 bases are a match to TRBD1. Germline loops: CDR1 SGHAT, CDR2 FQNNGV. This CDR3 is built from 15 residues. V trimming: 4 bases; J trimming: 1 base; junction bases outside the gene matches: 7. CDR3 residues: CASSWGRTGSYEQYF. The DNA of the CDR3 is TGTGCCAGCAGCTGGGGCCGGACAGGTTCCTACGAGCAGTACTTC.

This clone occurred a few times. The chain employs TRBV30 and TRBJ1-5; tentatively, D is TRBD1 (5 bases). V lost 5 bases, J lost 4 bases, and 12 bases lay in between. Germline CDR1 and CDR2: GTSNPN and SVGIG (reference sequence). This CDR3 region has 13 residues. CDR3 residues: CAWGLEGNQPQHF. The CDR3 bases are TGTGCCTGGGGGCTGGAGGGGAATCAGCCCCAGCATTTT.